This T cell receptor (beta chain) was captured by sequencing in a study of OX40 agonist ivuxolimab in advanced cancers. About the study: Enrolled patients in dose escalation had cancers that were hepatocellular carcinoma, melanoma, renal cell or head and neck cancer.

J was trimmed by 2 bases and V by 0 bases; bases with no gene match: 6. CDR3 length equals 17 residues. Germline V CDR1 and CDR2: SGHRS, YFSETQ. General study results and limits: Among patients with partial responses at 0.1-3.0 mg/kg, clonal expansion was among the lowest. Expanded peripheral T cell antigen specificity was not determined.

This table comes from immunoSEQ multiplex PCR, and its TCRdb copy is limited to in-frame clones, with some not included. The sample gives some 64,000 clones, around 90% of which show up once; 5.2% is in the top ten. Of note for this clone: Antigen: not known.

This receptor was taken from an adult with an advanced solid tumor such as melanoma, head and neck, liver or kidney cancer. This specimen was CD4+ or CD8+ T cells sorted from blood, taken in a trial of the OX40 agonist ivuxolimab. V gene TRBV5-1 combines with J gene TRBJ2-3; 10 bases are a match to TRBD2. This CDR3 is CASSLGSTSGTTDTQYF. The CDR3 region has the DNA TGCGCCAGCAGCTTGGGGTCAACTAGCGGGACCACAGATACGCAGTATTTT.